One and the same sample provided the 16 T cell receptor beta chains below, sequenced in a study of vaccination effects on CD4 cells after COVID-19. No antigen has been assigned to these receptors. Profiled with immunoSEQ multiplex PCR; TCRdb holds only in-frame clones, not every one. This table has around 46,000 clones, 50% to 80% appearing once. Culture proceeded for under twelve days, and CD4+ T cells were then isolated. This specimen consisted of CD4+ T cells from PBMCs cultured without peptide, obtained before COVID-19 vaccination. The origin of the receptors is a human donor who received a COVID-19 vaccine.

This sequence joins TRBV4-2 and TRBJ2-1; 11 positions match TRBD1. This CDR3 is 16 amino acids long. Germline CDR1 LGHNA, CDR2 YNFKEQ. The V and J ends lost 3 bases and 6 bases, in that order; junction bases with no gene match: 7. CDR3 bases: TGTGCCAGCAGCCAGAGCGGACAGGGGGCCGGCAATGAGCAGTTCTTC. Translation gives CASSQSGQGAGNEQFF.

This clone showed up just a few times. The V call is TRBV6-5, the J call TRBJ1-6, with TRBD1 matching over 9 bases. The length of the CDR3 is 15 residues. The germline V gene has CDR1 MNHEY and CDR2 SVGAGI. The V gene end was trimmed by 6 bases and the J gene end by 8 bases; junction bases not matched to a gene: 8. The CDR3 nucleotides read TGTGCCAGCAGACCCCAGGACAGGGGTGATTCACCCCTCCACTTT. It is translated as CASRPQDRGDSPLHF.

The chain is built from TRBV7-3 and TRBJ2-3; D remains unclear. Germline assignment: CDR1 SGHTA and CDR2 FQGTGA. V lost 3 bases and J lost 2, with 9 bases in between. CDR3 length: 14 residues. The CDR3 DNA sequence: TGTGCCAGCAGCTTCTCCGCCCTCACAGATACGCAGTATTTT. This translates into CASSFSALTDTQYF.

The CDR3 is CASGLVRGAGTTGELFF. DNA for the CDR3: TGTGCTAGTGGTTTGGTACGGGGGGCGGGGACCACCGGGGAGCTGTTTTTT. The chain joins TRBV12-5 to TRBJ2-2; D possibly corresponds to TRBD2 (7 bases). With 0 bases removed from V and 4 bases from J, the gap between germline ends came to 15 bases. The CDR3 runs to 17 residues. Germline lookup yields CDR1 LGHNT and CDR2 FRNRAP.

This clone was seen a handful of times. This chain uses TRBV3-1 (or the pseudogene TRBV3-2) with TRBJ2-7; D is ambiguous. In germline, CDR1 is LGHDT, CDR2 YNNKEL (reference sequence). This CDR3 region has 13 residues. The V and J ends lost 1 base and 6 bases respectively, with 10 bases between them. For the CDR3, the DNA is TGTGCCAGCAGCCAAGGCCCATTACCCGAGCAGTACTTC. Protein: CASSQGPLPEQYF.

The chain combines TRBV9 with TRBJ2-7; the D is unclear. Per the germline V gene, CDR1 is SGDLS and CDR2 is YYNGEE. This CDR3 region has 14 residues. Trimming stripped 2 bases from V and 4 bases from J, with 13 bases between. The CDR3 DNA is TGTGCCAGCAGCGTTGGGCAGGATGCGTACGAGCAGTACTTC. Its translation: CASSVGQDAYEQYF.

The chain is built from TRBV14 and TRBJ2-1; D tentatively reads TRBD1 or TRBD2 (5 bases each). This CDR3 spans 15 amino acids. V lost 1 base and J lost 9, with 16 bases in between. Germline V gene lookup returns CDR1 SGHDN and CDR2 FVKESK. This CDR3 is CASSQALLYGGEQFF. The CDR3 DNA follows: TGTGCCAGCAGCCAAGCTCTTTTATATGGGGGTGAGCAGTTCTTC.

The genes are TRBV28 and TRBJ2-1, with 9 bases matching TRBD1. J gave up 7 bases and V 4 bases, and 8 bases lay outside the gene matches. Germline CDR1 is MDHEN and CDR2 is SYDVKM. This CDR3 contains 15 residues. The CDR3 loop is CASSYNRDRANEQFF. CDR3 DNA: TGTGCCAGCAGTTATAACCGGGACAGGGCTAATGAGCAGTTCTTC.

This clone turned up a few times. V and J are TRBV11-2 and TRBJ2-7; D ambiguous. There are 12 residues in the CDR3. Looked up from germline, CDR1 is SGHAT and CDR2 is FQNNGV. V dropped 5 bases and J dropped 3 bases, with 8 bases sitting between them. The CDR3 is CASSRDGYEQYF. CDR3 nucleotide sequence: TGTGCCAGCAGCCGAGACGGCTACGAGCAGTACTTC.

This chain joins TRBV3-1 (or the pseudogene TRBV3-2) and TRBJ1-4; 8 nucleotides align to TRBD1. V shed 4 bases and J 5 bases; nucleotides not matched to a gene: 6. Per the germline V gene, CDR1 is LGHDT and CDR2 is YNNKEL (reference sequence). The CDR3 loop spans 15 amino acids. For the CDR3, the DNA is TGTGCCAGCAGCCGTCGACAGGGGAAAAATGAAAAACTGTTTTTT. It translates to CASSRRQGKNEKLFF.

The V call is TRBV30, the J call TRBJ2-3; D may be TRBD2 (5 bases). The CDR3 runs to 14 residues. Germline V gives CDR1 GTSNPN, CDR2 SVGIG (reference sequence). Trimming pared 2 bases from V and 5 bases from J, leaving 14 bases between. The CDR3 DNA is TGTGCCTGGAGTTTCGTCGCGGGCGGAGATACGCAGTATTTT. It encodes CAWSFVAGGDTQYF.

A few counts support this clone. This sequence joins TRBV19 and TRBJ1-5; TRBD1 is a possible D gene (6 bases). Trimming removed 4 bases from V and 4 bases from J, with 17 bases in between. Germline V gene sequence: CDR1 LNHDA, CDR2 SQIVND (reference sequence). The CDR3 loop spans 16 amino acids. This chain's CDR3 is CASSTTWGPGNQPQHF. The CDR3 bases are TGTGCCAGTAGTACGACCTGGGGGCCCGGAAATCAGCCCCAGCATTTT.

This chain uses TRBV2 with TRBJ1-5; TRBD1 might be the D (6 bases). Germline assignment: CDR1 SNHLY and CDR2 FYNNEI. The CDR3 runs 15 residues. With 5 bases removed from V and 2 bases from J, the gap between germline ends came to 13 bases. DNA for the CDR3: TGTGCCAGCAGTCCGGACAGTTTGGGCAATCAGCCCCAGCATTTT. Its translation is CASSPDSLGNQPQHF.

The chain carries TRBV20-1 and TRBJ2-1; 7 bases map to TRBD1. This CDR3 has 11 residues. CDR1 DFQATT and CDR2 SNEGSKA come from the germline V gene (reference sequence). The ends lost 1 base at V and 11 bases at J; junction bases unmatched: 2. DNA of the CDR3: TGCAGTGCTAGAGTGGGACAGAAGCAGTTCTTC. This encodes CSARVGQKQFF.

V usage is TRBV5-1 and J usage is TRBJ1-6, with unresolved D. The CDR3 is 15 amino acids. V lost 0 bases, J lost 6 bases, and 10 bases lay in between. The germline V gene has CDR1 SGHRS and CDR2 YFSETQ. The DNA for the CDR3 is TGCGCCAGCAGCTTGGAAGGGATCGGTAATTCACCCCTCCACTTT. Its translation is CASSLEGIGNSPLHF.

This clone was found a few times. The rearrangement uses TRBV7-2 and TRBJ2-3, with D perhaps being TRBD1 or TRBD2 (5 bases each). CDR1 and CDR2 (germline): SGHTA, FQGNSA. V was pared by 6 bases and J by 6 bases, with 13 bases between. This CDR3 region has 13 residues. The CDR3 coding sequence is TGTGCCAGCAGTAGCCAGGGAGTCGATACGCAGTATTTT. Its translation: CASSSQGVDTQYF.